These T cell receptor beta chains were read from a single sample in a study of blood T cell repertoires in COVID-19. Using immunoSEQ multiplex PCR, the repertoire was profiled, and TCRdb retains in-frame clones only, with some absent. The sample has 350,000 or so clones; 85% to 90% are singletons. The sequencing sample was made of peripheral blood. These receptors were collected from a young man with active or convalescent COVID-19. CDR3s include the opening cysteine and the closing phenylalanine or tryptophan. The order of the fields is J gene, V gene, D gene, clone size, CDR3 DNA, CDR3 protein. D genes are given only for firm matches. The size field is filled for only some rows; it gives once, few, many or a size class.

>TRBJ2-7|TRBV4-3|.|.
TGCGCCAGCAGCCAAGATTTGGGGGGACCCTACGAGCAGTACTTC
CASSQDLGGPYEQYF
>TRBJ1-4|TRBV20-1|TRBD1|.
TGCAGTGCTAGTGTCCTTGCGGGACAGGGGGGAAATGAAAAACTGTTTTTT
CSASVLAGQGGNEKLFF
>TRBJ2-2|TRBV24-1|TRBD2|.
TGTGCCACCAGTGACACCCGGACTAGGGACACCGGGGAGCTGTTTTTT
CATSDTRTRDTGELFF
>TRBJ1-5|TRBV7-9|.|.
TGTGCCAGCAGCAGTGCAGGGGACCTCAATCAGCCCCAGCATTTT
CASSSAGDLNQPQHF
>TRBJ2-7|TRBV6-5|TRBD2|.
TGTGCCAGCGCCCAAGGACTAGCGTCATACGAGCAGTACTTC
CASAQGLASYEQYF
>TRBJ1-1|TRBV6-1|.|.
TGTGCCAGCAGTGACACAGGGAGACTTAACACTGAAGCTTTCTTT
CASSDTGRLNTEAFF
>TRBJ1-3|TRBV6-5|TRBD1|.
TGTGCCAGCGGATCCACAGGGGAAGACACCATATATTTT
CASGSTGEDTIYF
>TRBJ2-5|TRBV12-5|.|once
TGTGCTAGTGGTCCTGGGGGGAGAGGAGAGACCCAGTACTTC
CASGPGGRGETQYF
>TRBJ1-1|TRBV10-3|.|.
TGTGCCATCAGTGCCGTAGAGAACACTGAAGCTTTCTTT
CAISAVENTEAFF
>TRBJ2-7|TRBV5-4|TRBD2|.
TGTGCCAGCAGCGCCGCTAGCGGGAGCGCCTACGAGCAGTACTTC
CASSAASGSAYEQYF
>TRBJ1-3|TRBV5-1|TRBD1|.
TGCGCCAGCAGCTATGACAGGGCTGGAAACACCATATATTTT
CASSYDRAGNTIYF
>TRBJ1-1|TRBV6-2/TRBV6-3|.|.
TGTGCCAGCAGTGACCTTACCCAGGGGTTTGGCACTGAAGCTTTCTTT
CASSDLTQGFGTEAFF
>TRBJ2-3|TRBV28|TRBD2|.
TGTGCCAGCACCACGGGAGGGACCGCTCAGTATTTT
CASTTGGTAQYF
>TRBJ1-2|TRBV19|TRBD1|.
TGTGCCAGTAGGACCGGGACAGGGACAGGCTACACCTTC
CASRTGTGTGYTF
>TRBJ1-1|TRBV6-2/TRBV6-3|.|.
TGTGCCAGCAGTTACTCCACTTTTGACAGTCAAAACACTGAAGCTTTCTTT
CASSYSTFDSQNTEAFF
>TRBJ2-1|TRBV7-9|TRBD2|.
TGTGCCAGCAGCTTAGATATTAGCGGGGGGAGCTCCTACAATGAGCAGTTCTTC
CASSLDISGGSSYNEQFF
>TRBJ1-1|TRBV5-4|.|.
TGTGCCAGCAGCTCTACCGGTTGGAACACTGAAGCTTTCTTT
CASSSTGWNTEAFF
>TRBJ1-5|TRBV19|.|.
TGTGCCGGCCATATAGGGAGTGCTGGCAATCAGCCCCAGCATTTT
CAGHIGSAGNQPQHF
>TRBJ2-1|TRBV7-7|.|.
TGTGCTAGCAGCTTAGCAGAGCCCAATGAGCAGTTCTTC
CASSLAEPNEQFF
>TRBJ1-4|TRBV28|.|.
TGTGCCAGCAGGGAGCAGGGTCTAGGTGAAAAACTGTTTTTT
CASREQGLGEKLFF
>TRBJ2-6|TRBV9|.|.
TGTGCCAGCAGCGAATACAGCTCTGGGGCCAACGTGCTGACTTTC
CASSEYSSGANVLTF
>TRBJ2-2|TRBV19|.|.
TGTGCCAGTAGTATTCCAACGGACAGCCCAAACACCGGGGAGCTGTTTTTT
CASSIPTDSPNTGELFF
>TRBJ2-3|TRBV15|.|.
TGTGCCACCAGCACCGGGACATCGGACACAGATACGCAGTATTTT
CATSTGTSDTDTQYF
>TRBJ2-1|TRBV30|TRBD1|.
TGTGCCTGGAGTGGGCAGGGGGCATACAATGAGCAGTTCTTC
CAWSGQGAYNEQFF
>TRBJ1-2|TRBV6-5|TRBD1|.
TGTGCCAGCAGCACCGGACAGGGAAATGGCTACACCTTC
CASSTGQGNGYTF
>TRBJ1-4|TRBV3-1/TRBV3-2|.|.
TGTGCCAGCAGCCAAGATGGGCAGCCTAATGAAAAACTGTTTTTT
CASSQDGQPNEKLFF
>TRBJ1-1|TRBV19|.|.
TGTGCCAGTAGTATAGCGGAGGGGAGGACTGAAGCTTTCTTT
CASSIAEGRTEAFF
>TRBJ2-2|TRBV14|.|.
TGTGCCAGCAGCCAAGAGGGGGGTTTCACCGGGGAGCTGTTTTTT
CASSQEGGFTGELFF
>TRBJ2-7|TRBV28|TRBD1|.
TGTGTCTCAGGGGGATCCTACGAGCAGTACTTC
CVSGGSYEQYF
>TRBJ1-4|TRBV4-1|.|.
TGCGCCAGCAGCCAAGATGTGGGGGGGCTGTATGAAAAACTGTTTTTT
CASSQDVGGLYEKLFF
>TRBJ1-2|TRBV7-2|TRBD1|.
TGTGCCAGCAGCTTATCCAGGACAGGGGGCGAAGGCTACACCTTC
CASSLSRTGGEGYTF
>TRBJ1-2|TRBV19|.|.
TGTGCCAGTAGTAGGAGACAGGAAGGCTACACCTTC
CASSRRQEGYTF
>TRBJ2-1|TRBV7-9|TRBD2|.
TGTGCCAGCAGCCTGTGGACTAGCGGGGACAATGAGCAGTTCTTC
CASSLWTSGDNEQFF
>TRBJ1-1|TRBV28|.|.
TGTGCCAGCATTACGGGGAACACTGAAGCTTTCTTT
CASITGNTEAFF
>TRBJ1-5|TRBV19|.|.
TGTGCCAGTAGTATCGAGTCAGGGAAACTTACTAGCAATCAGCCCCAGCATTTT
CASSIESGKLTSNQPQHF
>TRBJ1-4|TRBV18|TRBD1|.
TGTGCCAGCGCAACGGGACAGGGGGCTGAAAAACTGTTTTTT
CASATGQGAEKLFF
>TRBJ1-5|TRBV6-5|TRBD1|.
TGTGCCAGCAGCAAGCCGGGACAGGGCAATCAGCCCCAGCATTTT
CASSKPGQGNQPQHF
>TRBJ1-5|TRBV7-9|.|.
TGTGCCAGCAGCTTAAAGGGGGATCAGCCCCAGCATTTT
CASSLKGDQPQHF
>TRBJ2-7|TRBV7-2|.|once
TGTGCCAGCAGCGACGGGGGAGTGTGGGACGAGCAGTACTTC
CASSDGGVWDEQYF
>TRBJ2-1|TRBV5-4|.|.
TGTGCCAGCAGCCCGGGTCGGGGAGGCGATGAGCAGTTCTTC
CASSPGRGGDEQFF
>TRBJ2-7|TRBV28|.|once
TGTGCCAGCAGTTTCCGCGGCTACGAGCAGTACTTC
CASSFRGYEQYF
>TRBJ1-4|TRBV15|TRBD1|.
TGTGCCACTAAGGATACCGGGACAGGGGACAAGGAAAAACTGTTTTTT
CATKDTGTGDKEKLFF
>TRBJ1-1|TRBV18|TRBD1|.
TGTGCCAGCTCGCAGGGGGCGAACACTGAAGCTTTCTTT
CASSQGANTEAFF
>TRBJ2-5|TRBV24-1|TRBD1|.
TGTGCCACCAGTGATTCCAGGGGGCGAGGGGGCCCAGAGACCCAGTACTTC
CATSDSRGRGGPETQYF
>TRBJ2-5|TRBV7-3|.|.
TGTGCCAGCAGCGCCGGCGGGGTGGAGACCCAGTACTTC
CASSAGGVETQYF
>TRBJ1-5|TRBV5-4|TRBD1|once
TGTGCCAGCAGCTTGGGAGGGACAGGGGGGCAGCCCCAGCATTTT
CASSLGGTGGQPQHF
>TRBJ1-5|TRBV18|.|.
TGTGCCAGCTCACTCGGGGGGTTCGATCAGCCCCAGCATTTT
CASSLGGFDQPQHF
>TRBJ1-2|TRBV9|TRBD1|.
TGTGCCAGCAGCCCCCCCCAGGGGGCCCTAAACTATGGCTACACCTTC
CASSPPQGALNYGYTF
>TRBJ1-6|TRBV6-5|TRBD1|.
TGTGCCAGCAGTTACGAACGACAGGGAAGGTCACCCCTCCACTTT
CASSYERQGRSPLHF
>TRBJ2-3|TRBV30|TRBD2|.
TGTGCCTGGAGGGCTAGCGGGGCTCTTACGCAGTATTTT
CAWRASGALTQYF
>TRBJ2-7|TRBV27|TRBD1|once
TGTGCCAGCAGTTTAGGACAGGGTTCCTACGAGCAGTACTTC
CASSLGQGSYEQYF
>TRBJ2-7|TRBV29-1|.|.
TGCAGCTTCGTCGGGGACTCCTACGAGCAGTACTTC
CSFVGDSYEQYF
>TRBJ1-1|TRBV27|.|.
TGTGCCAGCAGTTTATCTCTCGTCACTGAAGCTTTCTTT
CASSLSLVTEAFF
>TRBJ1-6|TRBV30|.|.
TGTGCCTGGCGGTCCCAATACTCACCCCTCCACTTT
CAWRSQYSPLHF
>TRBJ1-1|TRBV19|TRBD1|.
TGTGCCACCCGGACTCCGGACAGGGGGCTCTCTGAAGCTTTCTTT
CATRTPDRGLSEAFF
>TRBJ2-2|TRBV5-1|.|.
TGCGCCAGCAGCAACAGAAACACCGGGGAGCTGTTTTTT
CASSNRNTGELFF
>TRBJ2-3|TRBV5-4|.|.
TGTGCCAGCAGCTTGAGGGGGTTTCTGAATACGCAGTATTTT
CASSLRGFLNTQYF